These T cell receptor beta chains were read from a single sample in a study of blood T cell repertoires in COVID-19. Sequenced by immunoSEQ multiplex PCR; TCRdb stores in-frame clones only, minus some. The repertoire has roughly 250,000 clones, 90% of them found once; the top ten carry about 4%. Sequenced material: peripheral blood. The receptors originated from a woman aged 35 to 49 with acute or convalescent COVID-19. The CDR3 runs from the conserved cysteine through the conserved F or W. Fields, in order: D gene, clone size, V gene, J gene, CDR3 DNA, CDR3 protein. A D gene is named only where the DNA matches it firmly. Size is stated for part of the rows, as once, few or many counts, or as a class when the clone is expanded.

>TRBD2|.|TRBV5-8|TRBJ2-3
TGTGCCAGCAGCTTCACTTGGACTAGCGGGGGGGATACGCAGTATTTT
CASSFTWTSGGDTQYF
>.|once|TRBV18|TRBJ1-1
TGTGCCAGCTCACCGGGCCTGAACACTGAAGCTTTCTTT
CASSPGLNTEAFF
>.|.|TRBV9|TRBJ2-3
TGTGCCAGCAGCGAGAGGGGGGGAGGGACAGATACGCAGTATTTT
CASSERGGGTDTQYF
>TRBD1|.|TRBV10-3|TRBJ1-4
TGTGCCATCAGTGAGTCGGGGACAGGAGGGAGTGAAAAACTGTTTTTT
CAISESGTGGSEKLFF
>.|.|TRBV2|TRBJ1-6
TGTGCCAGCAGTGAGTCCCCCGGGGAGTACCTTAATTCACCCCTCCACTTT
CASSESPGEYLNSPLHF
>.|.|TRBV21-1|TRBJ1-2
TGTGCCAGCAGCAAAACCCAGGATAACTATGGCTACACCTTC
CASSKTQDNYGYTF
>TRBD1|.|TRBV7-6|TRBJ1-2
TGTGCCAGCAGCAACTCGTACGGGACAGAGTATGGCTACACCTTC
CASSNSYGTEYGYTF
>TRBD1|.|TRBV19|TRBJ1-2
TGTGCCAGTAGTATCCGTTTAGCGGGACAGGGGGCAGGTGGCTACACCTTC
CASSIRLAGQGAGGYTF
>TRBD2|.|TRBV2|TRBJ2-5
TGTGCCAGCATTCCCAAGGGGCCAGCCCGACTAGCGACCCAAGAGACCCAGTACTTC
CASIPKGPARLATQETQYF
>.|.|TRBV19|TRBJ1-1
TGTGCCAGTTCTTTTAAAATGAACACTGAAGCTTTCTTT
CASSFKMNTEAFF
>TRBD2|.|TRBV4-1|TRBJ2-2
TGCGCCAGCAGCCAAATGCGAGCGGGGCCCGGGGAGCTGTTTTTT
CASSQMRAGPGELFF
>.|.|TRBV6-4|TRBJ1-1
TGTGCCAGCAGTCTCAGGGATGGACACACTGAAGCTTTCTTT
CASSLRDGHTEAFF
>.|.|TRBV14|TRBJ2-2
TGTGCCAGCAGCCAAGATAACTACCACGGTCGAACCGGGGAGCTGTTTTTT
CASSQDNYHGRTGELFF
>.|.|TRBV12-3/TRBV12-4|TRBJ2-5
TGTGCCATCCCCATGTACCAAGAGACCCAGTACTTC
CAIPMYQETQYF
>TRBD1|.|TRBV29-1|TRBJ1-1
TGCAGCGGGGGGACAGGGAAGCACACTGAAGCTTTCTTT
CSGGTGKHTEAFF
>.|.|TRBV4-1|TRBJ2-3
TGCGCCAGCAGCCAAGACCAACGGACAGATACGCAGTATTTT
CASSQDQRTDTQYF
>TRBD1|.|TRBV19|TRBJ1-3
TGTGCCAGTAGTATAATTTGGGGACAGGGGGATTCTGGAAACACCATATATTTT
CASSIIWGQGDSGNTIYF
>TRBD2|.|TRBV24-1|TRBJ2-1
TGTGCCACCAGTGGAGCCGGGACTAGCGCCGTCAGCTCCTACAATGAGCAGTTCTTC
CATSGAGTSAVSSYNEQFF
>TRBD1|.|TRBV6-1|TRBJ1-1
TGTGCCAGCACCGGGACAGGGGGCAACACTGAAGCTTTCTTT
CASTGTGGNTEAFF
>.|.|TRBV5-1|TRBJ2-3
TGCGCCAGCAGCGTCGGGGGAGGTACAGATACGCAGTATTTT
CASSVGGGTDTQYF
>.|.|TRBV19|TRBJ1-1
TGTGCCAGTAGTATAATAGGCAGGGCCGTTGAAGCTTTCTTT
CASSIIGRAVEAFF
>.|.|TRBV9|TRBJ2-3
TGTGCCAGCAGCGGACGGGGGTCCAGCACAGATACGCAGTATTTT
CASSGRGSSTDTQYF
>.|.|TRBV5-1|TRBJ1-1
TGCGCCAGCAGCTTGACCGTTAGAGGGACTGAAGCTTTCTTT
CASSLTVRGTEAFF
>.|.|TRBV4-1|TRBJ2-2
TGCGCCAGCAGCCGCCAGGGGAACACCGGGGAGCTGTTTTTT
CASSRQGNTGELFF
>TRBD1|.|TRBV13|TRBJ1-4
TGTGCCAGCAGAGACAGGGGGGCCCTCGGTGAAAAACTGTTTTTT
CASRDRGALGEKLFF
>TRBD1|.|TRBV6-4|TRBJ1-2
TGTGCCAGCCTCGGACCGACAGGGGTAGGAGGGAATCCTTTTAACTATGGCTACACCTTC
CASLGPTGVGGNPFNYGYTF
>TRBD1|.|TRBV6-1|TRBJ1-4
TGTGCCAGCAGTGATTTCGGACAGGGGAATGAAAAACTGTTTTTT
CASSDFGQGNEKLFF
>TRBD1|.|TRBV18|TRBJ1-6
TGTGCCAGCTCACCTTCCGGGACAGCTAATTCACCCCTCCACTTT
CASSPSGTANSPLHF
>TRBD2|.|TRBV5-6|TRBJ2-2
TGTGCCAGCAGCTTGGGCGGACTAGTGAACACCGGGGAGCTGTTTTTT
CASSLGGLVNTGELFF
>.|.|TRBV7-9|TRBJ2-5
TGTGCCAGCAGCCCATGGACTCCACAAGAGACCCAGTACTTC
CASSPWTPQETQYF
>.|once|TRBV19|TRBJ2-3
TGTGCCAGTAGTATAAGGGGGTCAGATACGCAGTATTTT
CASSIRGSDTQYF